A single sample is the source of the 11 T cell receptor beta chains below, sequenced in a study of blood T cells in healthy people across ages. The second PCR ran about 6 to 12 cycles with a sample-barcoded 5' primer and J-beta primers. Via MiXCR, TCRdb re-called the 5' RACE reads, giving one row per CDR3 protein. The sample carries roughly 900,000 distinct CDR3 sequences, around 28% recorded once. Specimen: blood. These receptors all come from a woman of 80 years or more in good health.

In its sample, this clonotype was seen many times. A read error may explain this, as a much larger clone is one base away. The chain uses TRBV12-3 or TRBV12-4 and TRBJ2-3, with 11 bases that match TRBD2. The CDR3 is 14 residues long. CDR3 sequence: CASNLAGGPDAQYF. CDR3 in DNA: TGTGCCAGCAATCTAGCGGGGGGACCAGATGCGCAGTATTTT.

This clonotype showed up just a few times. The chain couples TRBV19 to TRBJ1-3, with a weak D call TRBD1 (6 bases). Trimming took off 5 bases at V and 0 bases at J, with 11 bases between the two ends. Germline V CDR1 and CDR2: LNHDA, SQIVND (reference sequence). The CDR3 runs 15 residues. The CDR3 reads CASSRQGSSGNTIYF. For the CDR3, the DNA is TGTGCCAGTAGTCGCCAGGGGAGCTCTGGAAACACCATATATTTT.

This clonotype showed up many times. This sequence joins TRBV6-5 and TRBJ1-1, with TRBD1 matching over 11 bases. The CDR3 has 14 amino acids. Germline V CDR1 and CDR2: MNHEY, SVGAGI. Trimming removed 2 bases from V and 10 bases from J; junction bases left unmatched: 6. The CDR3: CASSYGGQGAIAFF. For the CDR3, the DNA is TGTGCCAGCAGTTACGGCGGACAGGGGGCAATAGCTTTCTTT.

This clonotype has at least ten counts. This rearrangement joins TRBV10-3 to TRBJ2-1; maybe TRBD1 (8 bases). The germline gives CDR1 ENHRY, CDR2 SYGVKD. This CDR3 is built from 15 residues. V was shortened by 2 bases and J by 9 bases, with 17 bases between the two germline ends. CDR3: CAISEGQGRGAEQFF. CDR3 nucleotide sequence: TGTGCCATCAGTGAGGGACAGGGTCGGGGGGCTGAGCAGTTCTTC.

The CDR3 protein is CASPGVTYYEQYF. In nucleotides, the CDR3 is TGCGCCAGCCCCGGGGTAACTTACTACGAGCAGTACTTC. The rearrangement joins TRBV5-1 to TRBJ2-7; weak D call: TRBD2 (5 bases). V was shortened by 7 bases and J by 3 bases, with 14 bases between the two germline ends. The CDR3 is 13 residues long. Germline CDR1 and CDR2: SGHRS and YFSETQ.

This clonotype was counted a few times. The chain employs TRBV7-8 and TRBJ1-1, with a possible D match to TRBD1 (6 bases). Trimming removed 4 bases at V and 1 base at J, with 25 bases between. Germline lookup yields CDR1 SGHVS and CDR2 FQNEAQ. The length of the CDR3 is 19 residues. The CDR3 DNA sequence: TGTGCCAGCAGCTCTGGTAAGGGGTTCGCAGGGGTCCGGAACACTGAAGCTTTCTTT. Its protein is CASSSGKGFAGVRNTEAFF.

This clonotype was found a few times. This chain uses TRBV12-3 or TRBV12-4 with TRBJ1-2, with D possibly TRBD1 on 5 matching bases. The CDR3 is 14 residues long. V lost 6 bases, J lost 0 bases, and 11 bases lay in between. This CDR3 is CASRGDGTNYGYTF. CDR3 nucleotide sequence: TGTGCCAGCAGGGGGGACGGTACTAACTATGGCTACACCTTC.

V usage is TRBV20-1 and J usage is TRBJ2-5, with 11 bases matching TRBD1. The CDR3 is made up of 14 amino acids. Germline-derived CDR1 and CDR2 are DFQATT and SNEGSKA (reference sequence). CDR3 amino acids: CGCGAGQGVETQYF. Here the CDR3 DNA reads TGCGGCTGTGGGGCGGGACAGGGGGTAGAGACCCAGTACTTC.

This clonotype was counted at least ten times. The chain has TRBV7-9 and TRBJ2-3, with 7 bases that match TRBD1. The CDR3 has 17 residues. J gave up 2 bases and V 5 bases, and 13 bases lay outside the gene matches. Germline CDR1 and CDR2: SEHNR and FQNEAQ (reference sequence). Here the CDR3 reads CASSGPRGQLITDTQYF. DNA for the CDR3: TGTGCCAGCAGCGGACCACGGGGACAGCTAATCACAGATACGCAGTATTTT.

A few counts support this clonotype. A read error may explain this, as a much larger clone is one base away. The chain carries TRBV10-3 and TRBJ2-5; D is undetermined. The CDR3 contains 14 residues. Germline CDR1 and CDR2: ENHRY and SYGVKD. CDR3 sequence reads: CAVSDGPSGETQYF. The DNA for the CDR3 is TGTGCCGTCAGTGACGGGCCCTCCGGGGAGACCCAGTACTTC.

The chain couples TRBV20-1 to TRBJ2-3; 16 nucleotides match TRBD2. The CDR3 runs 18 residues. Germline trimming cut 5 bases from V and 1 base from J; bases unmatched to any gene: 9. CDR1 DFQATT and CDR2 SNEGSKA come from the germline V gene (reference sequence). CDR3 protein: CSASPGLAGGPGTDTQYF. Here the CDR3 DNA reads TGCAGTGCTTCACCGGGACTAGCGGGGGGGCCCGGCACAGATACGCAGTATTTT.